This is a list of T cell receptor beta chains from one sample in a study of Graves' ophthalmopathy and Graves' hyperthyroidism. TCRdb used MiXCR to reprocess the multiplex PCR reads, holding one entry per CDR3 protein. The sample has about 210,000 distinct CDR3 sequences; around 30% are singletons. The sample was peripheral blood. The origin of the receptors is a man aged 50 to 59 with Graves' ophthalmopathy. The CDR3 runs from the conserved cysteine through the conserved F or W. A D gene is named only where the DNA matches it firmly. Not all rows give a size; the values are once, few, many and, for expanded clones, a class.

>TRBJ1-1|-|-|TRBV7-9
TGTGCCAGCACCCGTCGGGAAAAGTCGGCTTTCTTT
CASTRREKSAFF
>TRBJ2-5|many|-|TRBV12-5
TGTGCTAGTGGTTTGGTCGGGGAGACCCAGTACTTC
CASGLVGETQYF
>TRBJ2-7|once|TRBD1|TRBV20-1
TGCAGTGCCACCCAGGGGGCGATCATCGAGCAGTACTTC
CSATQGAIIEQYF
>TRBJ2-7|-|TRBD1|TRBV2
TGTGCCAGCAGTAGGTCGGACAGGCCGTCCTACGAGCAGTACTTC
CASSRSDRPSYEQYF
>TRBJ2-7|many|TRBD1|TRBV20-1
TGCAGTGCTAGAAGGCCAGGGGGCTACGAGCAGTACTTC
CSARRPGGYEQYF
>TRBJ2-7|many|TRBD1|TRBV11-2
TGTGCCAGCAGCTTAGGAACAGGGGGCCCGGACTCAGAGCAGTACTTC
CASSLGTGGPDSEQYF
>TRBJ2-7|-|-|TRBV28
TGTGCCAGCAGGGGGTCAGTAGAAACCTACGAGCAGTACTTC
CASRGSVETYEQYF
>TRBJ2-7|many|-|TRBV7-2
TGTGCCAGCAGCTTAGATATCCGACTCAACTCCTACGAGCAGTACTTC
CASSLDIRLNSYEQYF
>TRBJ1-1|many|-|TRBV29-1
TGCAGCGTTGAAACGGGGGTGGCTGAAGCTTTCTTT
CSVETGVAEAFF
>TRBJ1-5|many|-|TRBV7-6
TGTGCCAGCAGCTTAGCGCGGCAGGATCGCCAGCATTTT
CASSLARQDRQHF
>TRBJ2-2|many|-|TRBV7-9
TGTGCCAGCAGCTTAGTGCTAGGGGAGCTGTTTTTT
CASSLVLGELFF
>TRBJ2-7|many|TRBD2|TRBV28
TGTGCCAGCAGCCGACTGACTAGCGGGAGAAGGGGCTCCTACGAGCAGTACTTC
CASSRLTSGRRGSYEQYF
>TRBJ2-7|many|-|TRBV11-2
TGTGCCAGCAGCTTAGATTTAGGGGAGGCAGGGAACGAGCAGTACTTC
CASSLDLGEAGNEQYF
>TRBJ2-7|many|-|TRBV19
TGTGCCAGTATCGGGAGTCAAGCCTACGAGCAGTACTTC
CASIGSQAYEQYF
>TRBJ2-7|many|-|TRBV7-2
TGTGCCAGCTCCAAGGGACTCCCCTTAGAGCAGTACTTC
CASSKGLPLEQYF
>TRBJ1-6|many|TRBD1|TRBV7-8
TGTGCCAGCAGCGCTGACAGGGACCTTTACTCCTATAATTCACCCCTCCACTTT
CASSADRDLYSYNSPLHF
>TRBJ1-5|many|-|TRBV29-1
TGCAGCGTTGTTGCAACTAGCGATCAGCCCCAGCATTTT
CSVVATSDQPQHF
>TRBJ1-1|many|-|TRBV6-1
TGTGCCACCCGCCGGGGCGGTGAAGCTTTCTTT
CATRRGGEAFF